Shown below are 13 T cell receptor beta chains from a single sample sequenced in a study of CD8+ T cells in alopecia areata. RNA was isolated and reverse transcribed to cDNA, the sequencing template. Sequenced by immunoSEQ multiplex PCR; TCRdb stores in-frame clones only, minus some. The table shows roughly 110,000 clones, with roughly 89% occurring only once. Treatment specified: oral pan-JAK inhibitor, 5-10 mg twice daily. Sequenced material: CD8+ T cells sorted from blood, taken at week 24, from a patient treated with tofacitinib. Every receptor here comes from a human donor with alopecia areata.

This chain connects TRBV4-1 to TRBJ2-1, with 10 nucleotides matching TRBD2. V was clipped by 4 bases and J by 8 bases; unmatched bases: 8. CDR1 is MGHRA and CDR2 is YSYEKL in the germline V gene. CDR3 length: 15 residues. The CDR3 reads CASSPTSGEVDEQFF. The CDR3 bases are TGCGCCAGCAGCCCTACTAGCGGGGAGGTGGATGAGCAGTTCTTC.

CDR3 residues: CASSERLAGEIPYEQYF. CDR3 nucleotides: TGTGCCAGCAGTGAACGGCTAGCGGGGGAGATTCCCTACGAGCAGTACTTC. The rearrangement joins TRBV2 to TRBJ2-7, with 10 bases aligning to TRBD2. Looked up from germline, CDR1 is SNHLY and CDR2 is FYNNEI. V lost 2 bases and J lost 2; bases outside the gene matches: 9. The CDR3 length is 17 residues.

This CDR3 reads CASSPPRNGDTQYF. The CDR3, as DNA: TGCGCCAGCAGTCCCCCTAGAAACGGAGATACGCAGTATTTT. The chain uses TRBV10-1 and TRBJ2-3, with D unclear. V lost 5 bases and J 5 bases, leaving 14 bases between the germline ends. This CDR3 has 14 amino acids. Germline loops: CDR1 WNHNN, CDR2 SYGVQD (reference sequence).

The rearrangement joins TRBV7-2 to TRBJ2-1; no clear D gene. Deletions cut 2 bases from V and 0 bases from J, with 8 bases between. The germline V gene encodes CDR1 SGHTA and CDR2 FQGNSA. This CDR3 is built from 15 residues. CDR3: CASSLIHNSYNEQFF. The CDR3 bases are TGTGCCAGCAGCTTAATTCATAACTCCTACAATGAGCAGTTCTTC.

V usage is TRBV5-4 and J usage is TRBJ2-2; no reliable D call. The CDR3 extends over 15 amino acids. Germline values: CDR1 SGHNT, CDR2 YYREEE (reference sequence). The V gene lost 0 bases and the J gene lost 8 bases, with 14 bases spanning the gap. CDR3 sequence (DNA): TGTGCCAGCAGCTTGGGACCCCTTCTCGGGGGGGAGCTGTTTTTT. Protein product: CASSLGPLLGGELFF. The variable domain in full, completed from reference TRBV5-4 and TRBJ2-2, reads ETGVTQSPTHLIKTRGQQVTLRCSSQSGHNTVSWYQQALGQGPQFIFQYYREEENGRGNFPPRFSGLQFPNYSSELNVNALELDDSALYLCASSLGPLLGGELFFGEGSRLTVL.

The CDR3 DNA reads TGCGCCAGCAGCCAAGATCCCGGGGCTAGCAATCAGCCCCAGCATTTT. As protein: CASSQDPGASNQPQHF. The genes are TRBV4-3 and TRBJ1-5; D may be TRBD1 (5 bases). Germline CDR1 and CDR2: LGHNA and YSLEER. The CDR3 has 16 amino acids. Trimming removed 0 bases from V and 0 bases from J, with 9 bases in between.

The V gene is TRBV27, the J gene TRBJ2-5; TRBD2 is a possible D gene (6 bases). Trimming pared 5 bases from V and 5 bases from J, leaving 12 bases between. The CDR3 is 13 amino acids. CDR1 and CDR2 (germline): MNHEY, SMNVEV (reference sequence). The CDR3 DNA reads as TGTGCCAGCAGTATCGACGCGGGGGAGACCCAGTACTTC. Translated: CASSIDAGETQYF.

J is TRBJ2-3 and V is TRBV4-1; D may be TRBD1 or TRBD2 (5 bases each). V lost 1 base and J 0 bases, leaving 8 bases between the germline ends. The CDR3 covers 15 residues. CDR1 is MGHRA and CDR2 is YSYEKL in the germline V gene. In DNA, the CDR3 is TGCGCCAGCAGCCAAGTGAGGGGAAGCACAGATACGCAGTATTTT. Translation gives CASSQVRGSTDTQYF.

The chain is built from TRBV4-2 and TRBJ2-2; a possible D gene is TRBD1 (6 bases). The V gene's germline CDR1 is LGHNA and CDR2 YNFKEQ. The CDR3 spans 16 residues. The V end was cut by 1 base, the J end by 8 bases, with 17 bases between. CDR3 region: CASSQVTPRGQGELFF. CDR3 in DNA: TGTGCCAGCAGCCAAGTAACTCCCAGGGGTCAGGGGGAGCTGTTTTTT.

The rearrangement joins TRBV6-6 to TRBJ2-3; tentatively, D is TRBD1 (5 bases). The germline CDR1 and CDR2 sequences are MNHNY and SVGAGI (reference sequence). The CDR3 covers 13 residues. Trimming removed 4 bases from V and 6 bases from J, with 11 bases in between. CDR3 nucleotides: TGTGCCAGCAGTTGGGGCGTTGGGGATACGCAGTATTTT. It is translated as CASSWGVGDTQYF.

J is TRBJ2-1 and V is TRBV5-1; D ambiguous. Germline assignment: CDR1 SGHRS and CDR2 YFSETQ. This CDR3 is built from 17 residues. Trimming pared 1 base from V and 0 bases from J, leaving 14 bases between. As DNA, the CDR3 is TGCGCCAGCAGCTTGTGGCCGGCCAGCAACTCCTACAATGAGCAGTTCTTC. As protein: CASSLWPASNSYNEQFF.

As DNA, the CDR3 is TGTGCCAGTAGTCCGGCAGTTTCGGGCCAAGAGACCCAGTACTTC. Its protein is CASSPAVSGQETQYF. This chain uses TRBV19 with TRBJ2-5; D ambiguous. Trimming cost V 5 bases and J 1 base, with 14 bases left between them. The CDR3 is made up of 15 amino acids. Germline CDR1 reads LNHDA; CDR2 reads SQIVND (reference sequence).

The rearrangement uses TRBV5-1 and TRBJ2-1; D might be TRBD2 (6 bases). In germline, CDR1 is SGHRS, CDR2 YFSETQ. The CDR3 is made up of 13 amino acids. Trimming stripped 4 bases from V and 6 bases from J, with 11 bases between. In DNA, the CDR3 is TGCGCCAGCAGCCTCGGGGGTTTCAATGAGCAGTTCTTC. Amino acid sequence: CASSLGGFNEQFF. The whole variable domain, filled in from reference TRBV5-1 and TRBJ2-1, reads KAGVTQTPRYLIKTRGQQVTLSCSPISGHRSVSWYQQTPGQGLQFLFEYFSETQRNKGNFPGRFSGRQFSNSRSEMNVSTLELGDSALYLCASSLGGFNEQFFGPGTRLTVL.